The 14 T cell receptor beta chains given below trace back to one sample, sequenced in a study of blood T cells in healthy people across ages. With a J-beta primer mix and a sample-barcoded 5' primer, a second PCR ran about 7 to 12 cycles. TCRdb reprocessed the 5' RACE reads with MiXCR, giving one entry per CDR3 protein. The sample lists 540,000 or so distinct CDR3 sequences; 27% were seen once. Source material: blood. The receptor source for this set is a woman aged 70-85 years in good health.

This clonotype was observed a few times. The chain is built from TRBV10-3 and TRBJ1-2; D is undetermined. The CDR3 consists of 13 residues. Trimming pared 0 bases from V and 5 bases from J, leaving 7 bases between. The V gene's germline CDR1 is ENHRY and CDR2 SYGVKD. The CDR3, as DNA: TGTGCCATCAGTGAGTCCTTTCGATATGGCTACACCTTC. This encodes CAISESFRYGYTF.

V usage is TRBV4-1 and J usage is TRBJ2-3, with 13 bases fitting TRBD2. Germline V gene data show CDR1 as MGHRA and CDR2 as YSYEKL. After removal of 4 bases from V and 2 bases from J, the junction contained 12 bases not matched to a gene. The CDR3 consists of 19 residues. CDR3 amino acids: CASSPQTSGGPGSTDTQYF. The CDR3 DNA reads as TGCGCCAGCAGCCCTCAGACTAGCGGGGGGCCCGGATCCACAGATACGCAGTATTTT.

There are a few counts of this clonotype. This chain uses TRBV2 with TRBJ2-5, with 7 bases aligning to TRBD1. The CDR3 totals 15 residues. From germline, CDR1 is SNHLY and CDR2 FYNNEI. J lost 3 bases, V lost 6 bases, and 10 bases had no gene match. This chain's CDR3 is CASRGHRGDEETQYF. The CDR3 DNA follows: TGTGCCAGCAGGGGGCACAGGGGCGACGAAGAGACCCAGTACTTC.

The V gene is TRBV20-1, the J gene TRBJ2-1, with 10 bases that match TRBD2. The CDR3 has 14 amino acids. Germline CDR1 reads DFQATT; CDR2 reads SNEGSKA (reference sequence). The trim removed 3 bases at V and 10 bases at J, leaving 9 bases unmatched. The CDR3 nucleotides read TGCAGTGCTAGGGGAAGCGGGGGGGCGCGGGAGCAGTTCTTC. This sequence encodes CSARGSGGAREQFF.

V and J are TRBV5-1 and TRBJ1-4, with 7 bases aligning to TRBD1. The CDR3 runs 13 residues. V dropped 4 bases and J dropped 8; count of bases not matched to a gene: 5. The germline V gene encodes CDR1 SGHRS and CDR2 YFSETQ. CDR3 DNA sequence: TGCGCCAGCAGCCCGCAGGGGGACGAAAAACTGTTTTTT. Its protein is CASSPQGDEKLFF. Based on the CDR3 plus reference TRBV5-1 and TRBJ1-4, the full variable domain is KAGVTQTPRYLIKTRGQQVTLSCSPISGHRSVSWYQQTPGQGLQFLFEYFSETQRNKGNFPGRFSGRQFSNSRSEMNVSTLELGDSALYLCASSPQGDEKLFFGSGTQLSVL.

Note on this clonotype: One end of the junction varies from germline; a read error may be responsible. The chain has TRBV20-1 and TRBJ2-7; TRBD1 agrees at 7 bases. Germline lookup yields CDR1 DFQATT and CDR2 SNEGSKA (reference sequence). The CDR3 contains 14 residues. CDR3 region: CTAGGQTSSYEQYF. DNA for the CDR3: TGCACTGCTGGGGGACAGACGAGCTCCTACGAGCAGTACTTC.

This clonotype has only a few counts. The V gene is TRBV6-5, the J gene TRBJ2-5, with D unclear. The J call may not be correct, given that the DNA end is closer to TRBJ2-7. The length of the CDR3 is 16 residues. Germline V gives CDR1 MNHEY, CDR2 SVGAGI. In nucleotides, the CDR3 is TGTGCCAGCAGTTACAGTCTGAGGTCTCGGGTTTTCGAGCAGTACTTC. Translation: CASSYSLRSRVFEQYF.

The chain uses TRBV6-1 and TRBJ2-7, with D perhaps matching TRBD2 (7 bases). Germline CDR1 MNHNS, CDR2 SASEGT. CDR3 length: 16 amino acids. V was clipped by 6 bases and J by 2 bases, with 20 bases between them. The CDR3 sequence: CASSLRAGASPYEQYF. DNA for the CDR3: TGTGCCAGCAGCCTCCGCGCGGGGGCCTCCCCCTACGAGCAGTACTTC.

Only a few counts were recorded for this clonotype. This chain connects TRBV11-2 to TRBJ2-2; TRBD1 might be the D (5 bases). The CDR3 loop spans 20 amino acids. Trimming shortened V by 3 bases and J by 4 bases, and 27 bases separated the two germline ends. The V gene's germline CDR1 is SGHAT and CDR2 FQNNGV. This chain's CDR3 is CASSLNPLGGAVIRTGELFF. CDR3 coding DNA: TGTGCCAGCAGCTTGAATCCCCTCGGTGGGGCGGTAATACGCACCGGGGAGCTGTTTTTT.

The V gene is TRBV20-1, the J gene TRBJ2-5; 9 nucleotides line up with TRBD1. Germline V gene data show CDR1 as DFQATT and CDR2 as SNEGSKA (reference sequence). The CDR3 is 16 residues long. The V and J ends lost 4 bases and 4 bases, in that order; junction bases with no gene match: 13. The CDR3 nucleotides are TGCAGTGCTACCCTCCAAACAGGGGGCTGGGGAGAGACCCAGTACTTC. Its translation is CSATLQTGGWGETQYF.

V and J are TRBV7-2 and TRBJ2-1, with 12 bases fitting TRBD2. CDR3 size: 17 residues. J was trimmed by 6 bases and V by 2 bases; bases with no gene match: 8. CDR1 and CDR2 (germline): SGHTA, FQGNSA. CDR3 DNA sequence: TGTGCCAGCAGCTTACCGCGACTAGCGGGGGAGGTCAATGAGCAGTTCTTC. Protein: CASSLPRLAGEVNEQFF.

In nucleotides, the CDR3 is TGTGCCAGCACCCAAAGCGAGGGTCACAGCAATCAGCCCCAGCATTTT. Its protein product is CASTQSEGHSNQPQHF. The rearrangement uses TRBV7-8 and TRBJ1-5; D gene uncertain. Germline V gives CDR1 SGHVS, CDR2 FQNEAQ. This CDR3 has 16 amino acids. Trimming stripped 7 bases from V and 1 base from J, with 17 bases between.

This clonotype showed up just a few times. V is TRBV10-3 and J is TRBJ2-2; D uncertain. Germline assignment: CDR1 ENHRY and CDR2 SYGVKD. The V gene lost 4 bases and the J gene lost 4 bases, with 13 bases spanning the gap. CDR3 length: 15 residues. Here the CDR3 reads CAISVGDLATGELFF. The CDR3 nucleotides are TGTGCCATCAGTGTAGGAGACCTCGCCACCGGGGAGCTGTTTTTT.

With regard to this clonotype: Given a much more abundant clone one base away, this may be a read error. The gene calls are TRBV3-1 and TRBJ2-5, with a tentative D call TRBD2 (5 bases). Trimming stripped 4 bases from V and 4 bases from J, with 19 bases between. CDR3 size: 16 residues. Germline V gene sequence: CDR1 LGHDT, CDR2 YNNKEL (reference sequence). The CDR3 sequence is CASSRPPTRGIETQYF. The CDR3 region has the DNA TGTGCCAGCAGCCGACCCCCTACTAGAGGAATAGAGACCCAGTACTTC.